Detailed here is one TCR beta chain. The clone's antigen remains unknown. The sample holds no much larger clone one base away, and base qualities are not on file. These data belong to a study of regulatory T cells in long-lasting Graves disease listed by TCRdb under 2021. With respect to the entire study: Persistent Graves' disease was defined as persistently positive TSH receptor autoantibodies together with antithyroid drug treatment for over 5 years. Peripheral blood TCR sequencing and RNA sequencing compared persistent Graves' disease patients with newly diagnosed Graves' disease patients. The study took place in China and was registered as a clinical trial. A total of roughly 35 samples were covered by TCR sequencing, comprising approximately 13 persistent and approximately 20 newly diagnosed Graves' disease patients. In the clinical cohort, patients with persistent Graves' disease had used antithyroid drugs for an average of around ten years.

Library prep was done by multiplex PCR. Data came from an Illumina HiSeq 4000. iRepertoire HTBI primers and Arm-PCR amplification of CDR3 regions were used to construct TCR beta libraries. Gel purification was performed on PCR products prior to sequencing. The source study handled its data this way. Gene usage analysis of CDR3 amino acid clonotypes used the approximately 62 TRBV and 11 to 15 TRBJ segments found across samples. COPE and FqMerger were used to merge filtered high-quality paired reads into contigs. BLAST was used to align contigs to IMGT TRBV, TRBD and TRBJ reference genes, and CDR3 was defined according to IMGT. Any clonotype with a frequency above 0.1% was counted as a highly expanded clone. Repertoire diversity was measured by Shannon entropy, and V-J evenness by the Gini coefficient. Public clonotypes were defined as clonotypes shared by more than one individual. TCRdb reprocessing: public reads trimmed at Q25 with fastp, clones called with MiXCR, in-frame beta chains kept. Rows with a matching CDR3 protein are joined into one entry that keeps the most common DNA and genes. TCRdb's processing, not the authors', yielded these V and J calls. This sample comprises approximately 470,000 distinct CDR3 sequences, around 21% of them detected only once. Of the sample, approximately 7.8% is held by the ten largest clones.

Deletion took 4 bases off V and 3 bases off J, with a span of 15 bases between the germline ends. The CDR1 and CDR2 encoded by the germline V gene are LGHNA and YNFKEQ. Spanning cysteine to phenylalanine, the CDR3 consists of 16 amino acids. The retained sequence is limited to the CDR3, 48 bases, with the frame set at the first base. General study outcomes and caveats: Sequencing and analysis were limited to the TCR beta chain. Preferential use of TRBV28, TRBJ1-2 and TRBJ2-5 was observed in persistent disease, whereas TRBV20-1 and TRBJ2-1 were favored in newly diagnosed disease. Compared with newly diagnosed patients, persistent Graves' disease patients had lower TCR Shannon entropy and fewer highly expanded clones, which suggests clonal expansion. The study examined only peripheral blood because the primary lesion, thyroid tissue, could not be accessed. The authors noted that the small sample size was a limitation that may lower accuracy. More public clonotypes were shared among persistent patients (roughly 3,000) than among newly diagnosed patients (966).

According to the study, the label for this sample's time point signals: persistent/refractory GD, antithyroid drugs over 5 years with positive TRAb. RNA was extracted from PBMCs in TRIzol for both TCR sequencing and RNA sequencing. Graves' disease was diagnosed according to American Thyroid Association guidelines. Patients for the study were recruited at an endocrinology department in Xi'an, China. Each patient gave approximately 9 milliliters of peripheral blood, collected in an EDTA anticoagulant tube. Ficoll Paque Plus density gradient separation was used to isolate PBMCs, and no additional T cell sorting was done. RNA quality was checked with an Agilent 2100 Bioanalyzer and agarose gel, and concentration with a NanoDrop 2000.

The input for sequencing was peripheral blood mononuclear cells (PBMCs), taken when the disease was refractory, from a patient treated with antithyroid drugs. The TCR originated in a female donor with Graves disease. The rearrangement combines TRBV4-2 with TRBJ2-2; the D gene assignment is ambiguous. The CDR3 protein is CASSLLVQADTGELFF. The base sequence is TGTGCCAGCAGCCTGTTGGTTCAGGCGGACACCGGGGAGCTGTTTTTT.